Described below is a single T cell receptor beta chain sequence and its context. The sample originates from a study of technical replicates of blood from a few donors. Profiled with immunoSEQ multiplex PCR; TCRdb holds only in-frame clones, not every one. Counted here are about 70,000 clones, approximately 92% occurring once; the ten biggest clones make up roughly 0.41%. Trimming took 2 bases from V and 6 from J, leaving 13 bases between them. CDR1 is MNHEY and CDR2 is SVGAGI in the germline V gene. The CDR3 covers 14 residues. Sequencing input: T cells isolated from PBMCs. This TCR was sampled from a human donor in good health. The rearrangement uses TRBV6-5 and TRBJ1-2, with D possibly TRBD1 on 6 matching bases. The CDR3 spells CASSYLQTGDGYTF. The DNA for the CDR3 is TGTGCCAGCAGTTACCTACAGACAGGAGATGGCTACACCTTC.